Following are 10 T cell receptor beta chains from one sample sequenced in a study of Graves' ophthalmopathy and Graves' hyperthyroidism (dated by TCRdb to the late 2010s). Sequencer: Illumina HiSeq 2000. For repertoire sequencing, the TCR beta CDR3 regions were amplified from RNA transcripts. The first round was an RT-PCR using HTBI primers with the Qiagen OneStep RT-PCR kit, and this first round was followed by a second-round multiplex PCR, then size selection and purification. Starting from the raw public reads, TCRdb applied fastp trimming at Q25, assembled clones with MiXCR and retained in-frame beta chains. CDR3 protein duplicates are merged, each entry listing the most common genes and DNA. This sample lists 150,000 to 200,000 distinct CDR3 sequences; around two fifths were detected once. The ten most abundant clones make up under 6.5% of the sample. The sample was peripheral blood. The receptors originated from a woman in her thirties or forties with Graves' ophthalmopathy. Donor details come from another sample of the same person, matched by shared clones.

The rearrangement uses TRBV24-1 and TRBJ2-2, with 10 bases aligning to TRBD1. The CDR3 is made up of 18 amino acids. Germline assignment: CDR1 KGHDR and CDR2 SFDVKD. Germline trimming cut 4 bases from V and 0 bases from J; bases unmatched to any gene: 7. CDR3 sequence reads: CATSEPDRGLSNTGELFF. The CDR3 DNA sequence: TGTGCCACCAGTGAGCCTGACAGGGGGCTTTCGAACACCGGGGAGCTGTTTTTT.

The chain combines TRBV6-1 with TRBJ1-2, with D perhaps matching TRBD1 (5 bases). The CDR3 has 14 amino acids. V was shortened by 6 bases and J by 6 bases, with 17 bases between the two germline ends. CDR1 and CDR2 (germline): MNHNS, SASEGT. DNA for the CDR3: TGTGCCAGCAGCGGGGGGACGGAAAAGAATGGCTACACCTTC. Its translation: CASSGGTEKNGYTF.

The gene calls are TRBV7-2 and TRBJ2-7; the D is unclear. The germline gives CDR1 SGHTA, CDR2 FQGNSA. The V and J ends lost 2 bases and 0 bases respectively, with 11 bases between them. The CDR3 sequence is 15 residues long. Here the CDR3 DNA reads TGTGCCAGCAGCTTATCCTCAGCCTCCTCCTACGAGCAGTACTTC. Translating it yields CASSLSSASSYEQYF. Combining the CDR3 with reference TRBV7-2 and TRBJ2-7 gives the whole variable domain GAGVSQSPSNKVTEKGKDVELRCDPISGHTALYWYRQSLGQGLEFLIYFQGNSAPDKSGLPSDRFSAERTGGSVSTLTIQRTQQEDSAVYLCASSLSSASSYEQYFGPGTRLTVT.

This clonotype showed up many times. The chain couples TRBV19 to TRBJ1-1, with D possibly TRBD1 on 5 matching bases. This CDR3 has 15 amino acids. Trimming pared 4 bases from V and 1 base from J, leaving 13 bases between. Germline CDR1 reads LNHDA; CDR2 reads SQIVND (reference sequence). Here the CDR3 DNA reads TGTGCCAGTAGTAGGATCGGGACGGAGAACACTGAAGCTTTCTTT. Amino acid sequence: CASSRIGTENTEAFF. Based on the CDR3 plus reference TRBV19 and TRBJ1-1, the full variable domain is DGGITQSPKYLFRKEGQNVTLSCEQNLNHDAMYWYRQDPGQGLRLIYYSQIVNDFQKGDIAEGYSVSREKKESFPLTVTSAQKNPTAFYLCASSRIGTENTEAFFGQGTRLTVV.

This chain links TRBV28 with TRBJ1-1; no reliable D call. The germline V gene encodes CDR1 MDHEN and CDR2 SYDVKM. The CDR3 totals 13 residues. Trimming stripped 7 bases from V and 4 bases from J, with 13 bases between. For the CDR3, the DNA is TGTGCCAGCAAGGAGCAGTGGGGCACTGAAGCTTTCTTT. It codes for CASKEQWGTEAFF. Looking up the rest from reference TRBV28 and TRBJ1-1 gives the full variable domain: DVKVTQSSRYLVKRTGEKVFLECVQDMDHENMFWYRQDPGLGLRLIYFSYDVKMKEKGDIPEGYSVSREKKERFSLILESASTNQTSMYLCASKEQWGTEAFFGQGTRLTVV.

In this sample, this clonotype turned up many times. The rearrangement uses TRBV7-2 and TRBJ1-2; 9 bases fit TRBD1. CDR3 size: 14 residues. The germline CDR1 and CDR2 sequences are SGHTA and FQGNSA. V was clipped by 6 bases and J by 8 bases; unmatched bases: 10. The CDR3 bases are TGTGCCAGCAGTTTGACCGGGACAGGGAAAGGCTACACCTTC. Translating it yields CASSLTGTGKGYTF.

This clonotype was recorded many times. The chain carries TRBV20-1 and TRBJ1-1; TRBD1 aligns across 7 bases. This CDR3 spans 13 amino acids. Germline V gene lookup returns CDR1 DFQATT and CDR2 SNEGSKA (reference sequence). Germline trimming cut 6 bases from V and 1 base from J; bases unmatched to any gene: 5. CDR3 bases: TGCAGTGCGCAGACAGGGAAGAACACTGAAGCTTTCTTT. It yields the protein CSAQTGKNTEAFF.

The rearrangement links TRBV27 to TRBJ2-2, with unresolved D. Germline-derived CDR1 and CDR2 are MNHEY and SMNVEV (reference sequence). Trimming stripped 5 bases from V and 4 bases from J, with 11 bases between. The CDR3 contains 14 residues. The CDR3 region is CASSPKLRTGELFF. The CDR3, as DNA: TGTGCCAGCAGTCCCAAACTCCGCACCGGGGAGCTGTTTTTT.

The rearrangement links TRBV6-1 to TRBJ2-7; D is ambiguous. The germline CDR1 and CDR2 sequences are MNHNS and SASEGT. The CDR3 extends over 14 amino acids. Trimming stripped 3 bases from V and 1 base from J, with 10 bases between. CDR3 sequence: CASSERWPSYEQYF. The CDR3 DNA follows: TGTGCCAGCAGTGAGCGGTGGCCTTCCTACGAGCAGTACTTC.

The rearrangement uses TRBV20-1 and TRBJ1-1; TRBD1 might be the D (5 bases). The CDR3 contains 10 residues. V was cut by 5 bases and J by 8 bases, with 9 bases left in between. Germline V gene data show CDR1 as DFQATT and CDR2 as SNEGSKA (reference sequence). CDR3 nucleotides: TGCAGTGCTGGGGACCTGGAAGCTTTCTTT. It specifies CSAGDLEAFF.